There are a few counts of the clone carrying this T cell receptor (beta chain). Its target is not known. This sample is drawn from a study of post-analysis software for immune sequencing data. Regarding the study as a whole: Significantly lower normalized Chao1 diversity was found in patients with multiple sclerosis relative to controls. Samples prepared in the same batch strongly co-clustered by F measure. Among 4 or 5 TRBV segments more frequent in patients than controls were TRBV5-6, TRBV5-1 and TRBV20-1.

Every TCR beta cDNA library bore unique molecular identifiers. T cells numbering about 0.9 to 11 million gave rise to roughly 550,000 cDNA molecules. TCRdb used MiXCR to reprocess the PCR reads, holding one entry per CDR3 protein. The sample lists 600,000 to 750,000 distinct CDR3 sequences, roughly three fifths occurring once. Per germline, CDR1 SGHVS and CDR2 FQNEAQ. Trimming cost V 5 bases and J 10 bases, with 9 bases left between them. CDR3 size: 11 residues. The chain has TRBV7-8 and TRBJ2-1; D unresolved. The sample consisted of blood. The receptor was derived from a girl aged 2 to 9 with multiple sclerosis. This chain's CDR3 is CASSDLGEQFF. Written as DNA, the CDR3 is TGTGCCAGCAGCGATCTCGGGGAGCAGTTCTTC.